This TCR beta chain was recorded in a study of shared clonotypes between healthy human individuals (dated by TCRdb to about 2020). The study in broad terms: A couple of women and a few men aged 18 to 49 years were included in the cohort. For each donor, three plates each were used for CD4 naive and CD4 memory, two plates were used for CD8 naive, and one plate was used for CD8 memory. The study deeply sequenced blood TCR repertoires of several healthy adults to estimate repertoire size and the extent of clonotype sharing between individuals. To increase sequencing depth and limit assay-specific biases, different laboratories used diverse techniques to prepare libraries and sequence TCR repertoires. Between about 0.94 and 10 billion PBMCs per donor were obtained by leukapheresis. What the authors observed across the whole study: Compared with non-shared clonotypes, the clonotypes found in all four sorted-subset donors had higher generation probabilities. Because the study included a small number of donors, the genetic and exposure-history diversity represented was limited. Incomplete sequencing was indicated by rarefaction of sorted-subset datasets, despite the large sequencing depth. Sharing across four donors was observed for around 5% of naive CD4, 3% to 4% of naive CD8, roughly 2.4% of memory CD4, and over 0.3% of memory CD8 clonotypes. Sampling was limited to blood, and TCR repertoires in tissue likely differ from TCR repertoires in blood. Estimated clonotype richness was generally larger for naive than for memory subsets. Pairwise subsampling indicated that sequencing depth was expected to affect the degree of clonotype sharing among donors.

Using the deep immunoSEQ assay, TCR CDR3 regions were amplified from genomic DNA by multiplex PCR. Genomic DNA extracted from each cell subset was distributed evenly over all wells of several immunoSEQ 96-well plates, and each plate served as one replicate. Each replicate PCR for sorted subsets received approximately 220 ng genomic DNA, equal to about 30,000 T cell genomes. The purified libraries were quantified using a Qubit 3.0 fluorometer, sized with a Bioanalyzer 2100, and then quantified again using the KAPA Library Quantification kit. Each immunoSEQ 96-well plate was sequenced on its own single-read 150-cycle Illumina NextSeq 550 flow cell. Under the source paper's analysis protocol: Because only junctional sequences without quality scores were contained in the immunoSEQ output, filtering matching that applied to full-length reads could not be performed. Sequences were annotated with PyIR, a Python wrapper for IgBLAST v1.9, using IMGT germline references to assign V/J genes and CDR3. Any read was removed if the V/J assignment was weak (E-value above 1e-6), the CDR3 was missing, or the read contained stop codons, out-of-frame junctions, or ambiguous translated residues. A V3J clonotype was defined by an identical inferred V gene, J gene, and CDR3 amino acid sequence. The percentage overlap between two repertoires was calculated by dividing the number of shared unique clonotypes by the size of the smaller repertoire. Repertoire richness was assessed with RTK rarefaction, the Chao1 estimator, and Recon v2.1 estimates of unobserved clonotypes. Generation probabilities were computed with OLGA for all TCRbeta clonotypes obtained by the gDNA method from a few donors. Entries here come from immuneACCESS through TCRdb and include only in-frame sequences with V and J called. Some clones fail to appear in such tables; in the studies checked, an unresolved V gene covers under half of the shortfall, and the cause of the remainder is unknown. V and J calls and clone size are copied from that table; D and trimming were computed from the DNA. In all, the sample holds 950,000 to 1,300,000 clones, and roughly 80% of those were seen once. The top ten hold around 1.5% of the sample.

The donors were healthy, HIV-negative adults who had no recently reported acute infections or vaccinations. Only Caucasian adults living in Nashville, Tennessee, USA were represented among the donors. CD4+ T cells were enriched by magnetic negative selection; naive cells were then positively selected on CD45RA, and the negative fraction formed the memory subset. Blood was obtained by leukapheresis, after which PBMCs were separated by Ficoll-Histopaque density gradient centrifugation and cryopreserved in liquid nitrogen vapor phase. Analytical flow cytometry was used to check the purity and quantity of each magnetically sorted T cell population. Genomic DNA was isolated from every sorted fraction and measured by UV absorbance on a Nanodrop 2000c. From the cysteine up to the phenylalanine, the CDR3 has a length of 13 residues. This entry keeps only the CDR3 DNA: 39 bases, framed from base 1. Via the germline V gene, CDR1 is KGHSY and CDR2 FQNENV. V and J are truncated by 1 base and 7 bases respectively, leaving an intervening sequence of 5 bases.

Comment on this clone: Its antigen has not been determined. It has no much larger one-base neighbor in the sample; base qualities were not kept.

The rearrangement joined TRBV16 to TRBJ1-6, with the D gene uncertain. Sample: memory CD4+ T cells sorted from blood. The meaning of the sample's cell subset or site label: CD45RA-negative fraction. This TCR was sampled from a man younger than 30 in good health. This receptor has the CDR3 CASSQLGNSPLHF. The DNA reads as follows: TGTGCCAGCAGCCAATTGGGGAATTCACCCCTCCACTTT.